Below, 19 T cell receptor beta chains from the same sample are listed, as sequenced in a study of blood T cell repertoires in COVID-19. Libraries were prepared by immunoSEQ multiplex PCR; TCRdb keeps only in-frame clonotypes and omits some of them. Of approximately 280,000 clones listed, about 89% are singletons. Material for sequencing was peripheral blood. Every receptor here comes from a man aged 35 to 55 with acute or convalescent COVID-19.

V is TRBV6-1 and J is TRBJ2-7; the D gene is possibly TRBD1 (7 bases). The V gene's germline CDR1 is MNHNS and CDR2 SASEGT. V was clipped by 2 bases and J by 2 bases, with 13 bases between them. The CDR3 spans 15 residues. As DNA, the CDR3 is TGTGCCAGCAGTGAATGGGCAGGGGGGACCTACGAGCAGTACTTC. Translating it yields CASSEWAGGTYEQYF.

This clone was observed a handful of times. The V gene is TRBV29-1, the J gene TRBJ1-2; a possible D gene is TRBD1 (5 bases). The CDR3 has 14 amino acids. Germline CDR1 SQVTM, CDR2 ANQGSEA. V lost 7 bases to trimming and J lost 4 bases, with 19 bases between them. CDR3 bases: TGCAGCGCCGAGATGGTAGGGGCCCTCTATGGCTACACCTTC. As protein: CSAEMVGALYGYTF.

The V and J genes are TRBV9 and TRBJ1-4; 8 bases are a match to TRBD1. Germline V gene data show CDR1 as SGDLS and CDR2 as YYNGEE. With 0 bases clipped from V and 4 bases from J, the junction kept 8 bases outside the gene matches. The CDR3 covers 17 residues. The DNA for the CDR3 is TGTGCCAGCAGCGTAGAAGGTCCGGGACAGGTTAATGAAAAACTGTTTTTT. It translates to CASSVEGPGQVNEKLFF.

The CDR3 here is CASTDTGRGTGELFF. The CDR3 nucleotides are TGTGCCAGCACTGATACAGGGCGGGGGACCGGGGAGCTGTTTTTT. The rearrangement links TRBV25-1 to TRBJ2-2, with D maybe TRBD2 (7 bases). This CDR3 comprises 15 residues. The V end lost 7 bases, the J end lost 5 bases, and 17 bases lay between the germline ends. Germline CDR1 is MGHDK and CDR2 is SYGVNS.

Here the CDR3 reads CASSLVGGFYEQYF. The CDR3 nucleotides are TGCGCCAGCAGCTTGGTCGGCGGATTCTACGAGCAGTACTTC. V gene TRBV5-1 combines with J gene TRBJ2-7; D is unclear. V was shortened by 0 bases and J by 3 bases, with 10 bases between the two germline ends. From germline, CDR1 is SGHRS and CDR2 YFSETQ. This CDR3 region has 14 residues.

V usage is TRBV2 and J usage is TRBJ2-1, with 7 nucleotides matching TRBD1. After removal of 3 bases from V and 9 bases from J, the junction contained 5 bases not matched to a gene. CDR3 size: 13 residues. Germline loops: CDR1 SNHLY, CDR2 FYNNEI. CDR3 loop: CASSDRGDSEQFF. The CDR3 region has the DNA TGTGCCAGCAGTGATCGAGGGGACAGTGAGCAGTTCTTC. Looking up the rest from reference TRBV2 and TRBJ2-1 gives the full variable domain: EPEVTQTPSHQVTQMGQEVILRCVPISNHLYFYWYRQILGQKVEFLVSFYNNEISEKSEIFDDQFSVERPDGSNFTLKIRSTKLEDSAMYFCASSDRGDSEQFFGPGTRLTVL.

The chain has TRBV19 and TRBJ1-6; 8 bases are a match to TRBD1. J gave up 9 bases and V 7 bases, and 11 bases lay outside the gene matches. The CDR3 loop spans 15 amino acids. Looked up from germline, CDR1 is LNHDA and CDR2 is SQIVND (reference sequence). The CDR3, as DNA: TGTGCCAGTACCTCAGCCCAGGGGGCGGTTTCACCCCTCCACTTT. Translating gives CASTSAQGAVSPLHF.

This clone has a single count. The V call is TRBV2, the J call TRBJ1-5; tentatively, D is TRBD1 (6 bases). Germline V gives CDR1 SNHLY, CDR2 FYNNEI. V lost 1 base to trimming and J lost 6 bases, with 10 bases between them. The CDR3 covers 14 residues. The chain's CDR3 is CASSEGGGGQPQHF. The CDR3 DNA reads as TGTGCCAGCAGTGAAGGGGGAGGGGGTCAGCCCCAGCATTTT.

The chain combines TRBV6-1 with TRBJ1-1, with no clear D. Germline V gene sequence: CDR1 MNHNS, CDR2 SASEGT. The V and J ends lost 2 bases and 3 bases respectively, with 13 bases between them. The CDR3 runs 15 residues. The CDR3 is CASSERTWADTEAFF. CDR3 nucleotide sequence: TGTGCCAGCAGTGAACGGACTTGGGCGGACACTGAAGCTTTCTTT.

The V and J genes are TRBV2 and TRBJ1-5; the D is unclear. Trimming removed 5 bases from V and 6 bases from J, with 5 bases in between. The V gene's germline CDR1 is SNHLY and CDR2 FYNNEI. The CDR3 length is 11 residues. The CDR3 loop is CASSLGQPQHF. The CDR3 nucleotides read TGTGCCAGCAGTCTCGGTCAGCCCCAGCATTTT.

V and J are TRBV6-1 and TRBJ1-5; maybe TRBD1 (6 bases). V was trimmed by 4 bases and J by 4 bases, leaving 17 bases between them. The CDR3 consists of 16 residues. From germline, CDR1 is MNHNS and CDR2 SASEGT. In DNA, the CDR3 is TGTGCCAGCAGTGTAGTATCGGGACATGGAAATCAGCCCCAGCATTTT. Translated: CASSVVSGHGNQPQHF.

This chain's CDR3 is CASSLEGQVSGELFF. The CDR3 DNA reads as TGCGCCAGCAGCTTGGAGGGACAGGTATCCGGGGAGCTGTTTTTT. The chain combines TRBV5-1 with TRBJ2-2; TRBD1 matches 8 bases. Germline values: CDR1 SGHRS, CDR2 YFSETQ. CDR3 length: 15 amino acids. V shed 0 bases, J shed 6 bases, and the junction held 4 bases outside the gene matches.

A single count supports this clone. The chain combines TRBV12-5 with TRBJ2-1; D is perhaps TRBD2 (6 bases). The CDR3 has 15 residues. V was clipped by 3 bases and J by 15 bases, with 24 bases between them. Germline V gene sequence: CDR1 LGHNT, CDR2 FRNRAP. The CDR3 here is CASGFSSGTFSPAFF. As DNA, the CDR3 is TGTGCTAGTGGTTTCTCATCCGGGACTTTCTCACCGGCGTTCTTC.

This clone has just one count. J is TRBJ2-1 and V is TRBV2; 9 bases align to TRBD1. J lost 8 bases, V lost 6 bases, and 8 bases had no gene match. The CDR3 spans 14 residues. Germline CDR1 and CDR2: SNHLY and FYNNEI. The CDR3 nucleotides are TGTGCCAGCAGCCTCCTACAGGGGGCGTATGAGCAGTTCTTC. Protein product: CASSLLQGAYEQFF.

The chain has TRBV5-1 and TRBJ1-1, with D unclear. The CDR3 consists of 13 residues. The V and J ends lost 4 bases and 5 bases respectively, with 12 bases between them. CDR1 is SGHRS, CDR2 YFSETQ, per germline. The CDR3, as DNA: TGCGCCAGCAGCGCTGGACTCGAGACTGAAGCTTTCTTT. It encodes CASSAGLETEAFF.

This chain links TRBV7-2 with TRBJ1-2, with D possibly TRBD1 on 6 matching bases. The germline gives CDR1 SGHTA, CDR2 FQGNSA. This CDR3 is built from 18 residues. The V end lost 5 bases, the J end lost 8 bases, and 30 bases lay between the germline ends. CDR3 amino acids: CASSPVRITDSPRGGYTF. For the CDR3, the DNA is TGTGCCAGCAGCCCAGTCCGGATAACTGACAGCCCTAGGGGGGGCTACACCTTC.

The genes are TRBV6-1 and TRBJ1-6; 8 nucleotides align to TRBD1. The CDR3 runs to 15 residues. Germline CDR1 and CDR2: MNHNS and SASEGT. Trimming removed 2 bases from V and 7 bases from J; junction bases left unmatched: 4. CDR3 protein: CASSEKRTGNSPLHF. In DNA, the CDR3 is TGTGCCAGCAGTGAAAAGAGGACAGGGAATTCACCCCTCCACTTT.

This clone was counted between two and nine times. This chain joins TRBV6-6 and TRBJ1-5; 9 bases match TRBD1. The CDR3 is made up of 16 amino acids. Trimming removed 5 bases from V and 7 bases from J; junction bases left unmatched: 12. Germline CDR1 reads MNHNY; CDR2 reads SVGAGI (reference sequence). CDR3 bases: TGTGCCAGCAGTCGACAGGGGGACCAGTCTTGGCAGCCCCAGCATTTT. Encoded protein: CASSRQGDQSWQPQHF.

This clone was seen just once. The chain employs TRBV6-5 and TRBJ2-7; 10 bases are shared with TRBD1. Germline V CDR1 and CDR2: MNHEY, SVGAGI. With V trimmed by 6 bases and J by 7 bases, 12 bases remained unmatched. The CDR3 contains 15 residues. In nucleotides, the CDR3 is TGTGCCAGCAGGCCCCGGGACAGGGGTTTTGGGGAGCAGTACTTC. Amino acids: CASRPRDRGFGEQYF.